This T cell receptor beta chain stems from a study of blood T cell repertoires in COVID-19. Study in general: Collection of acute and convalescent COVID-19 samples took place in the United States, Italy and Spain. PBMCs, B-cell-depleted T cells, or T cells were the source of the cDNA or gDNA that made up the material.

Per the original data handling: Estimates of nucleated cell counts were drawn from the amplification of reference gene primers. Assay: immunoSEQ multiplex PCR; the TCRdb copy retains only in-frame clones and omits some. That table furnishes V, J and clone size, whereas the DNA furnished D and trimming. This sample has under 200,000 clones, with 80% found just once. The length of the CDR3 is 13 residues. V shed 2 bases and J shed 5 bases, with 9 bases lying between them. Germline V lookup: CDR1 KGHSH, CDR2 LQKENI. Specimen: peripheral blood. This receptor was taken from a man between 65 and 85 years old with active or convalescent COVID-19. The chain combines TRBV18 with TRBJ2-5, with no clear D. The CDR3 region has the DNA TGTGCCAGCTCACCATCTGAGTTGGAGACCCAGTACTTC. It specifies CASSPSELETQYF. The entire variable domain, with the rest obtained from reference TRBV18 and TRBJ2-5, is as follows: NAGVMQNPRHLVRRRGQEARLRCSPMKGHSHVYWYRQLPEEGLKFMVYLQKENIIDESGMPKERFSAEFPKEGPSILRIQQVVRGDSAAYFCASSPSELETQYFGPGTRLLVL.